This T cell receptor beta chain was recovered during a study of beta chain features in type 1 diabetes. Study-wide results and caveats: Within the patient group, naive, central memory and Treg TCRB repertoires appeared more similar to each other than within healthy donors.

Once sorted, every population was more than 95% pure. The authors reverse transcribed all of the isolated RNA, so sequencing captured expressed TCRB transcripts. TCRdb's table, derived via immunoSEQ multiplex PCR, lists solely in-frame clones and lacks some. The table shows about 240,000 clones, with around a quarter occurring only once. This clone was observed a few times. The target antigen is unknown. Sequencing was performed on central memory CD4+ T cells from blood. The source is a man aged 25 to 45 in good health.

The chain's CDR3 is CSASENTGELFF. The CDR3 nucleotides read TGCAGCGCATCCGAGAACACCGGGGAGCTGTTTTTT. V and J are TRBV29-1 and TRBJ2-2, with unresolved D. Germline CDR1 SQVTM, CDR2 ANQGSEA. The CDR3 is 12 residues long. Deletions cut 7 bases from V and 1 base from J, with 7 bases between.